This T cell receptor (beta chain) was obtained from a study of blood T cells in healthy people across ages. Losses at the gene ends were 5 bases for V and 0 bases for J; bases not matched to a gene: 7. CDR1 and CDR2 (germline): SQVTM, ANQGSEA. The CDR3 spans 15 residues. About this clonotype itself: Its antigen is undetermined.

A sample-barcoded 5' primer and a J-beta primer mix were used in a second PCR of roughly 7 to 11 cycles. A template-switch adaptor containing 12 random nucleotides labeled each cDNA molecule. In TCRdb, the 5' RACE reads were re-called with MiXCR into one record per CDR3 protein. The sample records approximately 800,000 distinct CDR3 sequences, approximately 55% being singletons. Study-wide results and limits: No one knew whether donors had CMV, which possibly confounded expanded clonotype changes.

This chain links TRBV29-1 with TRBJ2-5, with TRBD1 matching 9 bases. The sequencing sample was made of blood. This clonotype was obtained from a man older than 75 in good health. This CDR3 reads CSVRRGTGYQETQYF. CDR3 bases: TGCAGCGTTCGAAGGGGGACAGGGTACCAAGAGACCCAGTACTTC.